The 22 T cell receptor beta chains below all came from one sample that was sequenced in a study of T cells in Graves' hyperthyroidism and ophthalmopathy. The source material, RNA transcripts, was used to amplify TCR beta CDR3 regions. HTBI primers were used for first-round RT-PCR of the TCR CDR3. TCRdb recomputed calls from the multiplex PCR reads with MiXCR, one row per CDR3 protein. The profile covers more than 500,000 distinct CDR3 sequences, with 15% to 20% appearing a single time and about 3.8% taken by the ten largest. Sequenced sample: blood. The receptors stem from a woman between 25 and 40 years old with Graves' hyperthyroidism.

The table lists this clonotype with many counts. The chain couples TRBV12-3 or TRBV12-4 to TRBJ1-2; D is ambiguous. The CDR3 covers 14 residues. Trimming removed 3 bases at V and 4 bases at J, with 12 bases between. CDR3 sequence (DNA): TGTGCCAGCAGTTTTGGCCGAGATATCTATGGCTACACCTTC. Encoded protein: CASSFGRDIYGYTF.

This clonotype was seen repeatedly, ten times or more. This chain links TRBV2 with TRBJ2-6, with D perhaps matching TRBD2 (5 bases). Per the germline V gene, CDR1 is SNHLY and CDR2 is FYNNEI. The CDR3 is 18 residues long. Deletions cut 3 bases from V and 0 bases from J, with 15 bases between. The CDR3 nucleotides read TGTGCCAGCAGTGACCCCCGGACTCCCGACTCTGGGGCCAACGTCCTGACTTTC. Its translation: CASSDPRTPDSGANVLTF.

This clonotype was seen more than once but under ten times. The chain carries TRBV4-2 and TRBJ2-7; weak D call: TRBD2 (6 bases). Trimming cost V 0 bases and J 4 bases, with 13 bases left between them. Germline V lookup: CDR1 LGHNA, CDR2 YNFKEQ. This CDR3 comprises 15 residues. The CDR3 loop is CASSQEASVTYEQYF. The CDR3 bases are TGTGCCAGCAGCCAAGAGGCTAGCGTGACATACGAGCAGTACTTC.

The V call is TRBV2, the J call TRBJ1-5; TRBD1 matches 7 bases. The CDR3 extends over 15 amino acids. CDR1 SNHLY and CDR2 FYNNEI come from the germline V gene. V lost 6 bases, J lost 4 bases, and 9 bases stayed unmatched. The CDR3 coding sequence is TGTGCCAGCAGCAGGGGGGGCCCGGTTAATCAGCCCCAGCATTTT. Amino acid sequence: CASSRGGPVNQPQHF. Looking up the rest from reference TRBV2 and TRBJ1-5 gives the full variable domain: EPEVTQTPSHQVTQMGQEVILRCVPISNHLYFYWYRQILGQKVEFLVSFYNNEISEKSEIFDDQFSVERPDGSNFTLKIRSTKLEDSAMYFCASSRGGPVNQPQHFGDGTRLSIL.

This clonotype was observed a handful of times. This sequence joins TRBV9 and TRBJ2-1, with D possibly matching TRBD1 (6 bases). Germline values: CDR1 SGDLS, CDR2 YYNGEE. This CDR3 comprises 15 residues. V lost 0 bases, J lost 3 bases, and 10 bases lay in between. This chain's CDR3 is CASSVAGTIYNEQFF. For the CDR3, the DNA is TGTGCCAGCAGCGTAGCTGGGACAATCTACAATGAGCAGTTCTTC.

The V and J genes are TRBV20-1 and TRBJ1-5; no clear D. The CDR3 has 13 amino acids. Per germline, CDR1 DFQATT and CDR2 SNEGSKA (reference sequence). The V gene lost 7 bases and the J gene lost 7 bases, with 17 bases spanning the gap. The CDR3 region has the DNA TGCAGTGGAAAGGAAGGGTCGGGGCAGCCCCAGCATTTT. This translates into CSGKEGSGQPQHF.

This clonotype showed up just a few times. The chain combines TRBV9 with TRBJ1-2, with D uncertain. With 0 bases removed from V and 11 bases from J, the gap between germline ends came to 11 bases. The CDR3 runs to 12 residues. Germline CDR1 is SGDLS and CDR2 is YYNGEE. This chain's CDR3 is CASSVDLSEYTF. CDR3 bases: TGTGCCAGCAGCGTAGATCTTTCAGAATACACCTTC. Drawing the rest from reference TRBV9 and TRBJ1-2, the complete variable domain is DSGVTQTPKHLITATGQRVTLRCSPRSGDLSVYWYQQSLDQGLQFLIQYYNGEERAKGNILERFSAQQFPDLHSELNLSSLELGDSALYFCASSVDLSEYTFGSGTRLTVV.

In this sample, this clonotype turned up many times. The chain links TRBV6-2 or TRBV6-3 to TRBJ1-5; 8 bases map to TRBD1. Germline V gene lookup returns CDR1 MNHEY and CDR2 SVGEGT. V dropped 5 bases and J dropped 2; count of bases not matched to a gene: 11. This CDR3 contains 17 residues. For the CDR3, the DNA is TGTGCCAGCAGTATCCTCCCCCAGGGGGCTGGCAATCAGCCCCAGCATTTT. This sequence encodes CASSILPQGAGNQPQHF.

The chain joins TRBV5-1 to TRBJ1-1; D gene uncertain. V was clipped by 0 bases and J by 0 bases, with 6 bases between them. Germline V CDR1 and CDR2: SGHRS, YFSETQ. The CDR3 spans 14 residues. This CDR3 is CASSLDEMNTEAFF. The CDR3 region has the DNA TGCGCCAGCAGCTTGGACGAGATGAACACTGAAGCTTTCTTT.

The rearrangement joins TRBV5-1 to TRBJ2-5, with 9 bases fitting TRBD2. The V and J ends lost 3 bases and 3 bases, in that order; junction bases with no gene match: 6. Germline V gene data show CDR1 as SGHRS and CDR2 as YFSETQ. This CDR3 contains 15 residues. This chain's CDR3 is CASSSQTSGKETQYF. CDR3 sequence (DNA): TGCGCCAGCAGCTCCCAGACTAGCGGAAAAGAGACCCAGTACTTC.

This clonotype appeared many times. This rearrangement joins TRBV6-1 to TRBJ2-7; 8 nucleotides agree with TRBD2. CDR1 MNHNS and CDR2 SASEGT come from the germline V gene. The CDR3 is made up of 16 amino acids. After removal of 0 bases from V and 4 bases from J, the junction contained 8 bases not matched to a gene. The CDR3 bases are TGTGCCAGCAGTGAAGCACAGACCCAGCGGGGGTACGAGCAGTACTTC. It is translated as CASSEAQTQRGYEQYF.

The table lists this clonotype with many counts. The rearrangement links TRBV28 to TRBJ2-7, with TRBD2 matching 13 bases. J lost 4 bases, V lost 8 bases, and 11 bases had no gene match. The CDR3 loop spans 16 amino acids. In germline, CDR1 is MDHEN, CDR2 SYDVKM. The CDR3 nucleotides read TGTGCCAGCCAAACACTAGCGGGAGGGAGCCCGTACGAGCAGTACTTC. Its protein is CASQTLAGGSPYEQYF.

The chain couples TRBV4-2 to TRBJ2-3; D gene unclear. The germline V gene has CDR1 LGHNA and CDR2 YNFKEQ. The ends were cut back, 0 bases at V and 3 bases at J, with 7 bases in the middle. The CDR3 consists of 14 residues. CDR3 nucleotides: TGTGCCAGCAGCCAAGAGTCACCTACAGATACGCAGTATTTT. Translation: CASSQESPTDTQYF.

This clonotype was detected a few times. The chain is built from TRBV4-2 and TRBJ2-1, with no clear D. The V end lost 4 bases, the J end lost 4 bases, and 5 bases lay between the germline ends. Germline V gene sequence: CDR1 LGHNA, CDR2 YNFKEQ. CDR3 size: 12 residues. In nucleotides, the CDR3 is TGTGCCAGCAGCCTAATGTACAATGAGCAGTTCTTC. This codes for CASSLMYNEQFF.

This chain joins TRBV13 and TRBJ2-1; perhaps D is TRBD1 or TRBD2 (6 bases each). The CDR3 has 17 residues. V lost 5 bases to trimming and J lost 6 bases, with 23 bases between them. Germline assignment: CDR1 PRHDT and CDR2 FYEKMQ (reference sequence). CDR3 in DNA: TGTGCCAGCAGCCCACCCAGGGGACTGAGTACTATCAATGAGCAGTTCTTC. Amino acids: CASSPPRGLSTINEQFF.

This clonotype was seen many times. The chain combines TRBV5-4 with TRBJ2-1; 8 positions match TRBD2. Unmatched junction bases numbered 8, after V lost 5 bases and J lost 4 bases. This CDR3 has 15 residues. Germline-derived CDR1 and CDR2 are SGHNT and YYREEE (reference sequence). In nucleotides, the CDR3 is TGTGCCAGCAGAATGGGACTAGATGTTTACAATGAGCAGTTCTTC. Translated, it gives CASRMGLDVYNEQFF.

This clonotype appeared a few times. The gene calls are TRBV20-1 and TRBJ2-1, with 12 nucleotides matching TRBD2. The J segment lost 10 bases and the V segment lost 6 bases, leaving 10 bases of the junction unmatched. Germline V gene lookup returns CDR1 DFQATT and CDR2 SNEGSKA (reference sequence). This CDR3 comprises 14 residues. CDR3 nucleotide sequence: TGCAGTGCAAGGCTAGCGGGAGGGCCGGGAGAGCAGTTCTTC. As protein: CSARLAGGPGEQFF.

Many counts were recorded for this clonotype. V and J are TRBV12-3 or TRBV12-4 and TRBJ1-2; no definite D call. V dropped 1 base and J dropped 4 bases, with 13 bases sitting between them. This CDR3 is built from 15 residues. For the CDR3, the DNA is TGTGCCAGCAGTTTAGAAGTGGGCAGGAGCTATGGCTACACCTTC. Protein: CASSLEVGRSYGYTF.

There are a few counts of this clonotype. This may come from a read error, since a much larger clone is one base off. This chain links TRBV12-3 or TRBV12-4 with TRBJ2-1; D not resolved. V dropped 7 bases and J dropped 0 bases, with 13 bases sitting between them. The CDR3 loop spans 15 amino acids. In DNA, the CDR3 is TGTGCCAGCAAACCCCAGGTGAGCTCCTACAATGAGCAGTTCTTC. Its translation: CASKPQVSSYNEQFF.

This clonotype was recorded many times. This chain connects TRBV5-1 to TRBJ2-2; 9 positions match TRBD1. CDR1 is SGHRS and CDR2 is YFSETQ in the germline V gene. The ends lost 0 bases at V and 6 bases at J; junction bases unmatched: 6. The CDR3 length is 16 residues. The CDR3 is CASSLAGQGRPGELFF. In DNA, the CDR3 is TGCGCCAGCAGCTTGGCCGGACAGGGGCGGCCCGGGGAGCTGTTTTTT.

This rearrangement joins TRBV12-3 or TRBV12-4 to TRBJ1-1; D gene uncertain. The CDR3 contains 13 residues. V gave up 7 bases and J gave up 11 bases, with 20 bases separating them. The CDR3 sequence: CASTTLTGYKAFF. The CDR3 DNA reads TGTGCCAGCACTACCCTTACGGGTTACAAGGCTTTCTTT.

This clonotype was recorded many times. The V and J genes are TRBV9 and TRBJ1-1; a possible D gene is TRBD1 (5 bases). Trimming removed 0 bases from V and 0 bases from J, with 9 bases in between. The CDR3 extends over 15 amino acids. Germline CDR1 and CDR2: SGDLS and YYNGEE. As DNA, the CDR3 is TGTGCCAGCAGCGTAGATGGACACATGAACACTGAAGCTTTCTTT. Amino acid sequence: CASSVDGHMNTEAFF.